This T cell receptor (beta chain) was captured by sequencing in a study of blood T cells in healthy people across ages. General study findings and limits: TCR beta diversity, measured per million T cells, fell in a roughly linear way with age.

Peripheral blood was drawn, 7.5 to 10 milliliters per donor. Isolating PBMCs gave at least 6.5 million of these cells per sample. CDR1 is SQVTM and CDR2 is ANQGSEA in the germline V gene. The CDR3 has 17 residues. V was cut by 6 bases and J by 0 bases, with 18 bases left in between. Next came a second PCR, run for about 7 to 11 cycles, which used a sample-barcoded 5' primer along with a J-beta primer mix. Each CDR3 protein is one row after TCRdb ran MiXCR on the 5' RACE reads. The sample yields 600,000 to 1,000,000 distinct CDR3 sequences, more than 45% seen once. The table lists this clonotype with a few counts. As yet, its antigen is unknown.

The rearrangement links TRBV29-1 to TRBJ2-6; D perhaps matches TRBD2 (6 bases). The sequence derives from a man aged 30 to 39 in good health. Sequencing was carried out using blood. The CDR3 is CSVLFRGKNSGANVLTF. CDR3 DNA sequence: TGCAGCGTACTATTTCGGGGGAAGAACTCTGGGGCCAACGTCCTGACTTTC.